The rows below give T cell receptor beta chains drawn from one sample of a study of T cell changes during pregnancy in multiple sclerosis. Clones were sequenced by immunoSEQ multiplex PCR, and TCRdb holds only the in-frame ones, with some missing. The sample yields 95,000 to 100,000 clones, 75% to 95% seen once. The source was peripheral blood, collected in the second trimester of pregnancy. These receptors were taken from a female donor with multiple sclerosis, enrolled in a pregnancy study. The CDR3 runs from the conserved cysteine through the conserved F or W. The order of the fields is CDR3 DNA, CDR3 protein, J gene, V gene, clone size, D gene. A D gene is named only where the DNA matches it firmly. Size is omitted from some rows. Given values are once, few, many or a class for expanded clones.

CDR3 DNA: TGTGCCAGCAGCCTCAGTTTTGGGCGGGCAGGGGGCCCTGGGGCCAACGTCCTGACTTTC
CDR3 protein: CASSLSFGRAGGPGANVLTF
J gene: TRBJ2-6
V gene: TRBV28
clone size: -
D gene: TRBD1

CDR3 DNA: TGTGCCAGCAGCTTAGATAGTAATGAGCAGTTCTTC
CDR3 protein: CASSLDSNEQFF
J gene: TRBJ2-1
V gene: TRBV11-3
clone size: once
D gene: -

CDR3 DNA: TGTGCCAGCAGTGACGGGGGACTAGCGGGAGTCGAGCAGTACTTC
CDR3 protein: CASSDGGLAGVEQYF
J gene: TRBJ2-7
V gene: TRBV2
clone size: -
D gene: TRBD2

CDR3 DNA: TGTGCCAGCGGGGAAACCCGGGACAACTACGAGCAGTACTTC
CDR3 protein: CASGETRDNYEQYF
J gene: TRBJ2-7
V gene: TRBV5-6
clone size: -
D gene: -

CDR3 DNA: TGTGCCAGTAGTGGGAGATTGAACACTGAAGCTTTCTTT
CDR3 protein: CASSGRLNTEAFF
J gene: TRBJ1-1
V gene: TRBV19
clone size: once
D gene: -

CDR3 DNA: TGTGCCAGCAGTTTAAGTCCGGGCTACGAGCAGTACTTC
CDR3 protein: CASSLSPGYEQYF
J gene: TRBJ2-7
V gene: TRBV27
clone size: -
D gene: -

CDR3 DNA: TGTGCCAGCAGCTTGAGGACAGAAGCTTTCTTT
CDR3 protein: CASSLRTEAFF
J gene: TRBJ1-1
V gene: TRBV5-8
clone size: -
D gene: -

CDR3 DNA: TGTGCCAGCAGCCAAGCTTACGGGAGGCATCACAATGAGCAGTTCTTC
CDR3 protein: CASSQAYGRHHNEQFF
J gene: TRBJ2-1
V gene: TRBV14
clone size: -
D gene: TRBD2

CDR3 DNA: TGTGCCAGCATCCCAAGCGGGAGGGGGTTCCATGAGCAGTTCTTC
CDR3 protein: CASIPSGRGFHEQFF
J gene: TRBJ2-1
V gene: TRBV5-6
clone size: -
D gene: TRBD2

CDR3 DNA: TGTGCCACCTCAATAGGGGACAGGGCGGTCGGGGAGCTGTTTTTT
CDR3 protein: CATSIGDRAVGELFF
J gene: TRBJ2-2
V gene: TRBV19
clone size: -
D gene: TRBD1

CDR3 DNA: TGTGCCAGTAGGACAGGGGGATCGAACACTGAAGCTTTCTTT
CDR3 protein: CASRTGGSNTEAFF
J gene: TRBJ1-1
V gene: TRBV19
clone size: -
D gene: TRBD1

CDR3 DNA: TGTGCCAGCAGCCCAACAGTGGGCAGGGAAGAGACCCAGTACTTC
CDR3 protein: CASSPTVGREETQYF
J gene: TRBJ2-5
V gene: TRBV5-4
clone size: once
D gene: -

CDR3 DNA: TGTGCCAGCAGTTTATACAGGACTACCTACGAGCAGTACTTC
CDR3 protein: CASSLYRTTYEQYF
J gene: TRBJ2-7
V gene: TRBV27
clone size: -
D gene: -

CDR3 DNA: TGTGCCAGCAGTAGCGGACAGGGAGGGCAAGAGACCCAGTACTTC
CDR3 protein: CASSSGQGGQETQYF
J gene: TRBJ2-5
V gene: TRBV5-8
clone size: -
D gene: -

CDR3 DNA: TGTGCCAGCACTCTCCCGGGTCTTACCTACGAGCAGTACTTC
CDR3 protein: CASTLPGLTYEQYF
J gene: TRBJ2-7
V gene: TRBV7-2
clone size: -
D gene: -

CDR3 DNA: TGCGCCAGCAGCCAAGTGCGGGGACTAGCGGGAGAGCAGTTCTTC
CDR3 protein: CASSQVRGLAGEQFF
J gene: TRBJ2-1
V gene: TRBV4-1
clone size: -
D gene: TRBD2

CDR3 DNA: TGCAGCGTGCGGAGTAGCGGGAGTTGGGGGGATACGCAGTATTTT
CDR3 protein: CSVRSSGSWGDTQYF
J gene: TRBJ2-3
V gene: TRBV29-1
clone size: -
D gene: TRBD2

CDR3 DNA: TGCGCCAGCAGACAGGGTCCCGCGAACACTGAAGCTTTCTTT
CDR3 protein: CASRQGPANTEAFF
J gene: TRBJ1-1
V gene: TRBV5-1
clone size: -
D gene: -

CDR3 DNA: TGTGCCAGCAGCTTTTCGGGTGGTTCCTACGAGCAGTACTTC
CDR3 protein: CASSFSGGSYEQYF
J gene: TRBJ2-7
V gene: TRBV11-2
clone size: -
D gene: -

CDR3 DNA: TGTGCCAGCAGTTTACTAGCGGTGATCCTTTACTGTTCCCCCTTCCCCTCCTACGAGCAGTACTTC
CDR3 protein: CASSLLAVILYCSPFPSYEQYF
J gene: TRBJ2-7
V gene: TRBV28
clone size: -
D gene: TRBD2

CDR3 DNA: TGTGCCAGCAGTTCCCCGGGACAGGGACATCAGCCCCAGCATTTT
CDR3 protein: CASSSPGQGHQPQHF
J gene: TRBJ1-5
V gene: TRBV28
clone size: -
D gene: TRBD1

CDR3 DNA: TGTGCCAGCAGCACTCAGGCAGGGGCAACTAATGAAAAACTGTTTTTT
CDR3 protein: CASSTQAGATNEKLFF
J gene: TRBJ1-4
V gene: TRBV5-6
clone size: -
D gene: -

CDR3 DNA: TGTGCCAGCAGCTACAGGGGCGGCGAGCAGTACTTC
CDR3 protein: CASSYRGGEQYF
J gene: TRBJ2-7
V gene: TRBV28
clone size: -
D gene: TRBD1

CDR3 DNA: TGTGCCAGCAGGGAGGAGTCTGGGGCCAACGTCCTGACTTTC
CDR3 protein: CASREESGANVLTF
J gene: TRBJ2-6
V gene: TRBV2
clone size: -
D gene: -

CDR3 DNA: TGTGCCAGCAGCTTGGGCGGCACAGATACGCAGTATTTT
CDR3 protein: CASSLGGTDTQYF
J gene: TRBJ2-3
V gene: TRBV5-4
clone size: -
D gene: -

CDR3 DNA: TGTGCCAGCAGCCTTAGCGGGAGGGCCTCGGAGACCCAGTACTTC
CDR3 protein: CASSLSGRASETQYF
J gene: TRBJ2-5
V gene: TRBV9
clone size: -
D gene: TRBD2

CDR3 DNA: TGTGCCAGCAGTTTCTCGGTGGCTTTAATCAGCGGGGAGAGCTCCTACGAGCAGTACTTC
CDR3 protein: CASSFSVALISGESSYEQYF
J gene: TRBJ2-7
V gene: TRBV28
clone size: -
D gene: TRBD2

CDR3 DNA: TGTGCCAGTAGTTCCCGAGGACCCGGGAGAAGTTACGAGCAGTACTTC
CDR3 protein: CASSSRGPGRSYEQYF
J gene: TRBJ2-7
V gene: TRBV19
clone size: -
D gene: -

CDR3 DNA: TGTGCCAGCAGCTTTCGGGTGGCTTCCTACGAGCAGTACTTC
CDR3 protein: CASSFRVASYEQYF
J gene: TRBJ2-7
V gene: TRBV13
clone size: -
D gene: -

CDR3 DNA: TGTGCCAGCAGGCACCGGGACAGGGAACGCGAGCAGTACTTC
CDR3 protein: CASRHRDREREQYF
J gene: TRBJ2-7
V gene: TRBV6-1
clone size: once
D gene: TRBD1

CDR3 DNA: TGTGCCGGCTCGGGAGGGCCGGATACGCAGTATTTT
CDR3 protein: CAGSGGPDTQYF
J gene: TRBJ2-3
V gene: TRBV28
clone size: -
D gene: TRBD2

CDR3 DNA: TGTGCCAGCATCGGGGTAGCCTCCTACGAGCAGTACTTC
CDR3 protein: CASIGVASYEQYF
J gene: TRBJ2-7
V gene: TRBV6-1
clone size: -
D gene: -